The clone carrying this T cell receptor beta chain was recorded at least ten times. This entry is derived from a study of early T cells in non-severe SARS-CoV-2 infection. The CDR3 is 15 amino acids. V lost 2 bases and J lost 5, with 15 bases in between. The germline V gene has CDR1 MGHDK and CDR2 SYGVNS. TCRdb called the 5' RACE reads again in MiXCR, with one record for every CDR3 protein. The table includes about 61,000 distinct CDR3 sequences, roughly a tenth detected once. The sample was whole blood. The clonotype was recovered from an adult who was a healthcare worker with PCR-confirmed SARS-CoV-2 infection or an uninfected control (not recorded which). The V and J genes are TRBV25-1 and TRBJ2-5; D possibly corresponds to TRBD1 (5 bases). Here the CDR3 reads CASSETPLKGETQYF. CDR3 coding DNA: TGTGCCAGCAGTGAAACACCTCTCAAGGGGGAGACCCAGTACTTC.